What follows are 16 T cell receptor beta chains derived from one specimen sequenced in a study of T-cell reconstitution after alpha-beta-depleted transplantation in children. Molecular barcoding with unique molecular identifiers was used for the TCRbeta library. TCRdb fed the PCR reads into MiXCR, producing one record per CDR3 protein. Of approximately 270,000 distinct CDR3 sequences listed, approximately 9.8% are singletons. Sequencing used PBMCs from the stem cell graft donor, obtained from the stem cell graft. The receptors shown here come from a human donor who donated a stem cell graft to a child with SCID.

This clonotype was counted only a few times. This chain joins TRBV7-8 and TRBJ2-2, with 14 bases identical to TRBD2. There are 17 residues in the CDR3. V shed 1 base and J 4 bases; nucleotides not matched to a gene: 2. Germline V lookup: CDR1 SGHVS, CDR2 FQNEAQ. The CDR3 here is CASSLGTSGGITGELFF. The CDR3 nucleotides read TGTGCCAGCAGCTTAGGGACTAGCGGGGGGATCACCGGGGAGCTGTTTTTT.

The genes are TRBV15 and TRBJ2-1; tentatively, D is TRBD2 (6 bases). The V end was cut by 4 bases, the J end by 0 bases, with 16 bases between. CDR1 and CDR2 (germline): LNHNV, YYDKDF (reference sequence). The CDR3 covers 17 residues. CDR3: CATSTYVTRSSYNEQFF. The CDR3 DNA reads TGTGCCACCAGCACGTACGTGACTAGGAGCTCCTACAATGAGCAGTTCTTC. Using reference TRBV15 and TRBJ2-1 for the parts outside the CDR3, the full variable domain is DAMVIQNPRYQVTQFGKPVTLSCSQTLNHNVMYWYQQKSSQAPKLLFHYYDKDFNNEADTPDNFQSRRPNTSFCFLDIRSPGLGDTAMYLCATSTYVTRSSYNEQFFGPGTRLTVL.

This sequence joins TRBV9 and TRBJ2-5; 13 bases align to TRBD2. This CDR3 contains 16 residues. Losses at the gene ends were 4 bases for V and 5 bases for J; bases not matched to a gene: 8. Per germline, CDR1 SGDLS and CDR2 YYNGEE. The DNA for the CDR3 is TGTGCCAGCAGCCGACTAGCGGGGGGCAGCAGGGAGACCCAGTACTTC. This gives the protein CASSRLAGGSRETQYF. Supplemented by reference TRBV9 and TRBJ2-5, the full variable domain reads DSGVTQTPKHLITATGQRVTLRCSPRSGDLSVYWYQQSLDQGLQFLIQYYNGEERAKGNILERFSAQQFPDLHSELNLSSLELGDSALYFCASSRLAGGSRETQYFGPGTRLLVL.

This clonotype appeared a single time. V usage is TRBV12-3 or TRBV12-4 and J usage is TRBJ1-5; 8 positions agree with TRBD1. This CDR3 has 15 residues. J lost 9 bases, V lost 1 base, and 8 bases had no gene match. CDR3 region: CASSLGPGQGSPQHF. The CDR3 nucleotides are TGTGCCAGCAGTTTAGGGCCCGGACAGGGTTCGCCCCAGCATTTT.

V gene TRBV5-1 combines with J gene TRBJ2-7; 7 positions agree with TRBD1. This CDR3 comprises 14 residues. V was clipped by 4 bases and J by 4 bases; unmatched bases: 8. Germline loops: CDR1 SGHRS, CDR2 YFSETQ. The CDR3 loop reads CASSMGQSIYEQYF. DNA for the CDR3: TGCGCCAGCAGCATGGGACAGTCCATTTACGAGCAGTACTTC. Full variable domain (outside the CDR3, taken from reference TRBV5-1 and TRBJ2-7): KAGVTQTPRYLIKTRGQQVTLSCSPISGHRSVSWYQQTPGQGLQFLFEYFSETQRNKGNFPGRFSGRQFSNSRSEMNVSTLELGDSALYLCASSMGQSIYEQYFGPGTRLTVT.

This clonotype turned up a few times. The chain employs TRBV13 and TRBJ1-3; tentative D call: TRBD1 (5 bases). Germline assignment: CDR1 PRHDT and CDR2 FYEKMQ (reference sequence). The germline V and J ends were trimmed by 2 bases and 2 bases, with 10 bases remaining between them. The CDR3 has 15 amino acids. CDR3 nucleotide sequence: TGTGCCAGCAGCTTATCCAGGGAGACTGGAAACACCATATATTTT. Protein: CASSLSRETGNTIYF.

In this sample, this clonotype turned up a few times. The J gene is TRBJ1-5, the V gene TRBV7-9; D is undetermined. CDR1 is SEHNR and CDR2 is FQNEAQ in the germline V gene (reference sequence). V dropped 1 base and J dropped 6 bases, with 10 bases sitting between them. The CDR3 runs 14 residues. Here the CDR3 DNA reads TGTGCCAGCAGCTTAGGGGCAACGGGTCAGCCCCAGCATTTT. It codes for CASSLGATGQPQHF.

This clonotype was recorded a few times. This rearrangement joins TRBV29-1 to TRBJ1-1; D might be TRBD1 (6 bases). Trimming removed 4 bases from V and 4 bases from J, with 13 bases in between. CDR1 is SQVTM, CDR2 ANQGSEA, per germline. The CDR3 has 13 residues. In DNA, the CDR3 is TGCAGCGTTGCACTGGGGGCGGCCACTGAAGCTTTCTTT. This sequence encodes CSVALGAATEAFF.

The gene calls are TRBV12-3 or TRBV12-4 and TRBJ2-3; TRBD1 agrees at 9 bases. The CDR3 covers 16 residues. The trim removed 5 bases at V and 0 bases at J, leaving 6 bases unmatched. CDR3 sequence reads: CASSRKTGGSTDTQYF. The CDR3 DNA reads as TGTGCCAGCAGTCGCAAGACAGGGGGTAGCACAGATACGCAGTATTTT.

This clonotype was picked up a small number of times. The V gene is TRBV3-1, the J gene TRBJ2-1; TRBD1 matches 12 bases. Germline CDR1 reads LGHDT; CDR2 reads YNNKEL (reference sequence). This CDR3 contains 15 residues. The J segment lost 9 bases and the V segment lost 5 bases, leaving 8 bases of the junction unmatched. This chain's CDR3 is CASSEGTGGFFEQFF. CDR3 in DNA: TGTGCCAGCAGCGAAGGGACAGGGGGCTTTTTTGAGCAGTTCTTC.

This clonotype has more than one count but fewer than ten. This chain's CDR3 is CASSSGDGELFF. The CDR3 region has the DNA TGTGCCAGCAGCTCGGGTGACGGGGAGCTGTTTTTT. The chain joins TRBV7-8 to TRBJ2-2; D is undetermined. V lost 4 bases and J lost 7, with 7 bases in between. The CDR3 is made up of 12 amino acids. Germline-derived CDR1 and CDR2 are SGHVS and FQNEAQ.

This clonotype has just a few counts. The chain recombines TRBV3-1 with TRBJ1-2; a possible D gene is TRBD1 (6 bases). Trimming removed 1 base at V and 8 bases at J, with 20 bases between. The length of the CDR3 is 16 residues. Germline V CDR1 and CDR2: LGHDT, YNNKEL (reference sequence). CDR3 nucleotide sequence: TGTGCCAGCAGCCAAGTATCCCATGGAAGGGGGGACGGCTACACCTTC. Its protein product is CASSQVSHGRGDGYTF.

This chain links TRBV27 with TRBJ2-7; tentatively, D is TRBD1 (6 bases). There are 14 residues in the CDR3. Germline V gene lookup returns CDR1 MNHEY and CDR2 SMNVEV (reference sequence). V lost 5 bases and J 2 bases, leaving 13 bases between the germline ends. This chain's CDR3 is CASSDRPFTYEQYF. CDR3 sequence (DNA): TGTGCCAGCAGTGACAGGCCTTTTACCTACGAGCAGTACTTC.

This clonotype was detected a few times. The chain carries TRBV4-1 and TRBJ2-7; the D gene is possibly TRBD1 (7 bases). V was cut by 1 base and J by 2 bases, with 12 bases left in between. Germline assignment: CDR1 MGHRA and CDR2 YSYEKL. The CDR3 extends over 15 amino acids. The CDR3 spells CASSQVAGQPYEQYF. For the CDR3, the DNA is TGCGCCAGCAGCCAAGTTGCGGGACAGCCCTACGAGCAGTACTTC.

Of note for this clonotype: Being one base from a much bigger clone, this may be a read error. The CDR3 bases are TGCGCCAGCAGCATCGTGACATGGGCAACCGACACCATATATTTT. It translates to CASSIVTWATDTIYF. This rearrangement joins TRBV5-1 to TRBJ1-3; no clear D gene. CDR3 length: 15 residues. The V end was cut by 4 bases, the J end by 8 bases, with 19 bases between. Per the germline V gene, CDR1 is SGHRS and CDR2 is YFSETQ.

This clonotype was observed a handful of times. The rearrangement joins TRBV6-1 to TRBJ2-1, with D perhaps assigned TRBD1 or TRBD2 (5 bases each). Germline CDR1 is MNHNS and CDR2 is SASEGT. The CDR3 spans 15 residues. The V end was cut by 6 bases, the J end by 4 bases, with 16 bases between. The CDR3 reads CASRQGVSEYNEQFF. CDR3 in DNA: TGTGCCAGCAGGCAGGGAGTTTCGGAATACAATGAGCAGTTCTTC.